The present T cell receptor (beta chain) was sequenced within a study of OX40 agonist ivuxolimab in advanced cancers. The protocol was immunoSEQ multiplex PCR, while the TCRdb copy is restricted to in-frame clones and leaves out a portion. This table holds approximately 64,000 clones, 70% to 90% found once. Material: CD4+ or CD8+ T cells sorted from blood, obtained in a trial of the OX40 agonist ivuxolimab. The clonotype originates from an adult with an advanced solid tumor such as melanoma, head and neck, liver or kidney cancer.

The CDR3 is CASSFSGANVLTF. DNA of the CDR3: TGTGCCAGCAGTTTTTCCGGGGCCAACGTCCTGACTTTC. The chain has TRBV27 and TRBJ2-6; D ambiguous. Between the trimmed V and J ends, which lost 3 bases and 4 bases, there was a span of 4 bases. Germline V gene lookup returns CDR1 MNHEY and CDR2 SMNVEV (reference sequence). This CDR3 is 13 amino acids long.